The clone carrying this T cell receptor beta chain came up many times. J gave up 4 bases and V 2 bases, and 0 bases lay outside the gene matches. This CDR3 comprises 12 residues. CDR1 is DFQATT and CDR2 is SNEGSKA in the germline V gene (reference sequence). TCRdb fed the RT-PCR reads into MiXCR, producing one record per CDR3 protein. Of 650,000 to 800,000 distinct CDR3 sequences detected, around 14% appear once; the ten largest clones hold 3.6%. This clonotype was obtained from a female donor in good health, serving as a healthy control. The chain is built from TRBV20-1 and TRBJ2-5, with 8 bases lining up with TRBD2. Sequencing was carried out using memory CD4+ T cells from blood. This chain's CDR3 is CSARLAGETQYF. DNA for the CDR3: TGCAGTGCTAGACTAGCGGGAGAGACCCAGTACTTC.